This TCR beta chain was sequenced in a study of cytomegalovirus exposure and HLA in healthy donors. General observations from the study: Most of the TCR beta V segments (in an earlier analysis) were productive either about 87% or about 30% of the time. A link between a missense DCLRE1C variant and TCR beta V- and J-gene trimming emerged from a later analysis.

The primer mix had 60 Vbeta and 13 Jbeta primers. Only in-frame clones appear in the TCRdb table, and some are missing; sequencing was by immunoSEQ multiplex PCR. The sample contains fewer than 300,000 clones, about 80% of which appear only once. As for the donors, each was a healthy bone marrow donor. In regard to this clone: Its antigen remains unknown.

The junction had 4 bases not matched to a gene; V was cut back by 6 bases and J by 4 bases. The CDR3 runs to 14 residues. Germline V gene data show CDR1 as MDHEN and CDR2 as SYDVKM. The source of this sequence is a girl between 2 and 10 years old in good health and CMV-seronegative. Sample: PBMCs. This chain links TRBV28 with TRBJ2-1; 9 bases align to TRBD2. CDR3 DNA: TGTGCCAGCAGAAGACTAGCGGTTTACAATGAGCAGTTCTTC. It encodes CASRRLAVYNEQFF.